This T cell receptor (beta chain) was documented in a study of blood T cell repertoires in COVID-19. At the level of the study: The cDNA or gDNA used as material had been derived from T cells, B-cell-depleted T cells, or PBMCs.

Produced via immunoSEQ multiplex PCR; TCRdb's table is partial and in-frame only. The table includes 300,000 to 350,000 clones, about nine tenths detected once. This CDR3 spans 16 amino acids. Germline-derived CDR1 and CDR2 are SGHTA and FQGTGA. The V and J ends lost 5 bases and 0 bases, in that order; junction bases with no gene match: 6. The source of this sequence is a woman in her 30s with COVID-19, enrolled during active disease. The rearrangement uses TRBV7-3 and TRBJ2-1; TRBD2 matches 8 bases. The sample taken for sequencing was peripheral blood. CDR3 sequence reads: CASSPIAGLSYNEQFF. The CDR3, as DNA: TGTGCCAGCAGCCCCATAGCGGGACTCTCCTACAATGAGCAGTTCTTC.